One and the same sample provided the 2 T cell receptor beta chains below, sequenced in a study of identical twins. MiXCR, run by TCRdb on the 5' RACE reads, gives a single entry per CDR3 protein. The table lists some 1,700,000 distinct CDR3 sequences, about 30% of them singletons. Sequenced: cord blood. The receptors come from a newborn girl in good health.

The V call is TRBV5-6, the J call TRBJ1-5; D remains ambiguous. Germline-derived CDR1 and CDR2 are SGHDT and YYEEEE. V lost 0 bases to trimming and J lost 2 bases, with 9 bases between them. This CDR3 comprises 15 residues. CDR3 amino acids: CASSLAGLGNQPQHF. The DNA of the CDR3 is TGTGCCAGCAGCTTGGCGGGGTTGGGCAATCAGCCCCAGCATTTT.

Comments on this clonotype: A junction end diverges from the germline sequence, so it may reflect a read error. The CDR3 reads CASSHSGTSRYEQYF. CDR3 DNA: TGTGCCAGCAGTCACTCCGGGACTAGCCGGTACGAGCAGTACTTC. The chain combines TRBV6-6 with TRBJ2-7, with 9 positions matching TRBD2. CDR3 length equals 15 residues. The germline CDR1 and CDR2 sequences are MNHNY and SVGAGI (reference sequence).